Shown below are 17 T cell receptor beta chains from a single sample sequenced in a study of CD8 T cells in ankylosing spondylitis. One entry per CDR3 protein, called by TCRdb with MiXCR from the 5' RACE reads. The sample yields 40,000 or so distinct CDR3 sequences, 10% seen once. Sequenced input: blood, either unsorted or a sorted T cell fraction (not recorded which). The receptors were sampled from a male donor with ankylosing spondylitis or in good health (not recorded which).

Many counts were recorded for this clonotype. The V gene is TRBV9, the J gene TRBJ2-1; D tentatively fits TRBD1 or TRBD2 (5 bases each). V lost 0 bases to trimming and J lost 9 bases, with 13 bases between them. This CDR3 region has 14 residues. Germline V gene data show CDR1 as SGDLS and CDR2 as YYNGEE. CDR3 coding DNA: TGTGCCAGCAGCGTAGCAGTAATGGGGACTGAGCAGTTCTTC. Amino acids: CASSVAVMGTEQFF.

Many counts were recorded for this clonotype. The chain uses TRBV20-1 and TRBJ2-3; 7 bases are shared with TRBD2. After removal of 5 bases from V and 4 bases from J, the junction contained 9 bases not matched to a gene. CDR3 length equals 14 residues. Looked up from germline, CDR1 is DFQATT and CDR2 is SNEGSKA (reference sequence). The CDR3 bases are TGCAGTGCTCCGTCGTGGGAGGGTGCAGATACGCAGTATTTT. It yields the protein CSAPSWEGADTQYF.

This clonotype was picked up many times. The chain joins TRBV12-3 or TRBV12-4 to TRBJ1-2; no clear D. The CDR3 is 16 amino acids. Trimming removed 5 bases from V and 1 base from J, with 17 bases in between. The DNA of the CDR3 is TGTGCCAGCAGTCTACTGATGGGGAATATTAACTATGGCTACACCTTC. This encodes CASSLLMGNINYGYTF.

This chain links TRBV21-1 with TRBJ2-7; the table's D call, TRBD2, was not checked against the DNA. TRBV21-1 represents a pseudogene. The CDR3 length is 15 residues. CDR3 nucleotide sequence: TGTGCCAGCAGCCAAAATTCCAGGGAGGATTACGAGCAGTACTTC. It yields the protein CASSQNSREDYEQYF.

This clonotype was counted many times. This chain links TRBV29-1 with TRBJ2-2, with D possibly being TRBD1 or TRBD2 (5 bases each). Germline lookup yields CDR1 SQVTM and CDR2 ANQGSEA. CDR3 length: 16 amino acids. V was pared by 4 bases and J by 3 bases, with 18 bases between. For the CDR3, the DNA is TGCAGCGTTGTGAGGGATCAGGGTGCGGACACCGGGGAGCTGTTTTTT. It is translated as CSVVRDQGADTGELFF.

This clonotype was counted ten times or more. The chain uses TRBV11-1 and TRBJ1-5, with 7 bases identical to TRBD1. The length of the CDR3 is 13 residues. V shed 5 bases, J shed 4 bases, and the junction held 2 bases outside the gene matches. In germline, CDR1 is SGHAT, CDR2 FQDESV (reference sequence). This CDR3 reads CASSPGQNQPQHF. Here the CDR3 DNA reads TGTGCCAGCAGCCCGGGACAGAATCAGCCCCAGCATTTT.

The chain has TRBV7-2 and TRBJ2-3; TRBD1 matches 10 bases. J was trimmed by 4 bases and V by 4 bases; bases with no gene match: 5. The CDR3 consists of 15 residues. Germline values: CDR1 SGHTA, CDR2 FQGNSA. The chain's CDR3 is CASSSGQGTPDTQYF. DNA of the CDR3: TGTGCCAGCAGCTCGGGACAGGGGACTCCAGATACGCAGTATTTT.

In its sample, this clonotype was seen many times. The chain carries TRBV4-3 and TRBJ1-4; D gene ambiguous. CDR3 length: 13 residues. The germline V gene has CDR1 LGHNA and CDR2 YSLEER. V lost 0 bases to trimming and J lost 14 bases, with 13 bases between them. The CDR3 region is CASSQETAQSLFF. DNA for the CDR3: TGCGCCAGCAGCCAAGAGACCGCCCAATCCCTGTTTTTT.

This clonotype was counted at least ten times. The V gene is TRBV5-1, the J gene TRBJ1-1; 7 positions match TRBD1. With 0 bases clipped from V and 3 bases from J, the junction kept 5 bases outside the gene matches. The germline V gene encodes CDR1 SGHRS and CDR2 YFSETQ. The CDR3 length is 15 residues. The CDR3 here is CASSLVGQAYTEAFF. The CDR3 coding sequence is TGCGCCAGCAGCTTGGTAGGACAGGCGTACACTGAAGCTTTCTTT.

This clonotype was seen at least ten times. The V and J genes are TRBV10-3 and TRBJ1-5; D remains unclear. V lost 3 bases and J lost 0, with 9 bases in between. The CDR3 contains 15 residues. CDR1 and CDR2 from the germline V gene are ENHRY and SYGVKD. Here the CDR3 DNA reads TGTGCCATCAGTGACTCAGTTTATAGCAATCAGCCCCAGCATTTT. This translates into CAISDSVYSNQPQHF.

This clonotype was seen a handful of times. It may be a read error: a sequence one base away is much more abundant. V usage is TRBV20-1 and J usage is TRBJ2-5, with a tentative D call TRBD2 (6 bases). The CDR3 totals 15 residues. The germline V and J ends were trimmed by 6 bases and 2 bases, with 19 bases remaining between them. Looked up from germline, CDR1 is DFQATT and CDR2 is SNEGSKA (reference sequence). The CDR3 nucleotides are TGCAGTGCCCCCCAACCGGGAGCAGATCAAGAGACCCAGTACTTC. Translated, it gives CSAPQPGADQETQYF.

This clonotype was seen at least ten times. CDR3 nucleotide sequence: TGCGCCAGCAGTCAATCTGGACTAGCCACCACAGATACGCAGTATTTT. Protein: CASSQSGLATTDTQYF. The rearrangement links TRBV23-1 to TRBJ2-3; 8 bases fit TRBD2. TRBV23-1 is an open reading frame whose function is uncertain. The CDR3 has 16 amino acids. The ends lost 0 bases at V and 2 bases at J; junction bases unmatched: 4.

This chain uses TRBV29-1 with TRBJ2-7, with D perhaps matching TRBD1 or TRBD2 (5 bases each). V was trimmed by 6 bases and J by 1 base, leaving 13 bases between them. CDR3 length equals 13 residues. The V gene's germline CDR1 is SQVTM and CDR2 ANQGSEA. As DNA, the CDR3 is TGCAGCGTCCGAAGGGGAGAGTCCTACGAGCAGTACTTC. This gives the protein CSVRRGESYEQYF.

There are many counts of this clonotype. The chain is built from TRBV20-1 and TRBJ1-2; 7 nucleotides match TRBD1. Trimming removed 3 bases from V and 6 bases from J; junction bases left unmatched: 16. CDR3 length equals 16 residues. Germline assignment: CDR1 DFQATT and CDR2 SNEGSKA (reference sequence). In nucleotides, the CDR3 is TGCAGTGCTAGGGGACCCAGACAGGGCGGAGCGGATGGCTACACCTTC. This codes for CSARGPRQGGADGYTF.

Relative to its sample, this clonotype is medium-sized. The rearrangement uses TRBV20-1 and TRBJ2-4; weak D call: TRBD1 (6 bases). CDR3 length: 14 amino acids. Germline V gives CDR1 DFQATT, CDR2 SNEGSKA (reference sequence). V was clipped by 5 bases and J by 3 bases, with 14 bases between them. CDR3 residues: CSAPQPGHKNIQYF. The CDR3 DNA sequence: TGCAGTGCTCCCCAGCCGGGACACAAAAACATTCAGTACTTC.

This clonotype has at least ten counts. The chain combines TRBV6-1 with TRBJ2-1; the match to TRBD2 covers 11 bases. Trimming removed 6 bases from V and 5 bases from J; junction bases left unmatched: 9. Looked up from germline, CDR1 is MNHNS and CDR2 is SASEGT. The CDR3 runs 16 residues. The chain's CDR3 is CASRRLAGGPDNEQFF. CDR3 DNA: TGTGCCAGCAGAAGATTAGCGGGAGGGCCCGACAATGAGCAGTTCTTC.

Of note for this clonotype: This could be a read error, since a much larger clone is one nucleotide away. The chain uses TRBV10-3 and TRBJ2-3; possibly TRBD2 for D (6 bases). Trimming took off 11 bases at V and 5 bases at J, with 20 bases between the two ends. CDR3 size: 14 residues. Germline V CDR1 and CDR2: ENHRY, SYGVKD. As DNA, the CDR3 is TGTGCCCCCTTTAAGGCCCTCGGGGGAGATACGCAGTATTTT. Translating it yields CAPFKALGGDTQYF.